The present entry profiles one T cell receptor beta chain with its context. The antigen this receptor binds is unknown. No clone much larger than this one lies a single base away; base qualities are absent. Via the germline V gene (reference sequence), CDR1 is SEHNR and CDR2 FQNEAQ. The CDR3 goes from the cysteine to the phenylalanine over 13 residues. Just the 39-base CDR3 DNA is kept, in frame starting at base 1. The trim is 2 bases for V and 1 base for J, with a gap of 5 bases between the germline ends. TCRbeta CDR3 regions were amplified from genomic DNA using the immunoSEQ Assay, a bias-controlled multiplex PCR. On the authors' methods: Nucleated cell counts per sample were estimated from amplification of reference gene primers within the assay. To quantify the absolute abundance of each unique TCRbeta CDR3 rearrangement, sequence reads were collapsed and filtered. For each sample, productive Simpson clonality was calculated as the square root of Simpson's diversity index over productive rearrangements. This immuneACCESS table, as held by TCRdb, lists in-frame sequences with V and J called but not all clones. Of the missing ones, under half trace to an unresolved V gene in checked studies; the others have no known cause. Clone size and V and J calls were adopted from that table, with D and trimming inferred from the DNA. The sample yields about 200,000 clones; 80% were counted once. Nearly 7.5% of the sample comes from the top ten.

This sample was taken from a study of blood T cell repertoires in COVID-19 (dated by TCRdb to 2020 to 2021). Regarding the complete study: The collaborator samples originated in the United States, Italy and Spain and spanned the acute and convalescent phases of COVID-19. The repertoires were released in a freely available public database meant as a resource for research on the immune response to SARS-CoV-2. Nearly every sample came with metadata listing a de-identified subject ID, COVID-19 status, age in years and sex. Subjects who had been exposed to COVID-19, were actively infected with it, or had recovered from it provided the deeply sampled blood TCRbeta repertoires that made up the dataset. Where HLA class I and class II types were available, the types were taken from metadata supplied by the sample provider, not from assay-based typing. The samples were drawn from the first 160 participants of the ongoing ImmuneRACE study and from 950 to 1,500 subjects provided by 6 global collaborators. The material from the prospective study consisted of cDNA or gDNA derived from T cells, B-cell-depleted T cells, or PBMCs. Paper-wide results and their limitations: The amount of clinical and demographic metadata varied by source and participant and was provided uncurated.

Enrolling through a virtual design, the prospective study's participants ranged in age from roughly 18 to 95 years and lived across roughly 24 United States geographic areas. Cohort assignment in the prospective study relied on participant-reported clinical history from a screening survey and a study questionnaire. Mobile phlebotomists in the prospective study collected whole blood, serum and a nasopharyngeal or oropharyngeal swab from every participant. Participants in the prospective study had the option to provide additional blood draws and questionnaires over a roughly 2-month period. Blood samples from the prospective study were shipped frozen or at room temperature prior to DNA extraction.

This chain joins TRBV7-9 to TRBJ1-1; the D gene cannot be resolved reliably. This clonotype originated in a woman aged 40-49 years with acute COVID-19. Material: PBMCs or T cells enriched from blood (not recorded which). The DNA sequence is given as TGTGCCAGCAGCTTATCAGGGAACACTGAAGCTTTCTTT. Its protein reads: CASSLSGNTEAFF.